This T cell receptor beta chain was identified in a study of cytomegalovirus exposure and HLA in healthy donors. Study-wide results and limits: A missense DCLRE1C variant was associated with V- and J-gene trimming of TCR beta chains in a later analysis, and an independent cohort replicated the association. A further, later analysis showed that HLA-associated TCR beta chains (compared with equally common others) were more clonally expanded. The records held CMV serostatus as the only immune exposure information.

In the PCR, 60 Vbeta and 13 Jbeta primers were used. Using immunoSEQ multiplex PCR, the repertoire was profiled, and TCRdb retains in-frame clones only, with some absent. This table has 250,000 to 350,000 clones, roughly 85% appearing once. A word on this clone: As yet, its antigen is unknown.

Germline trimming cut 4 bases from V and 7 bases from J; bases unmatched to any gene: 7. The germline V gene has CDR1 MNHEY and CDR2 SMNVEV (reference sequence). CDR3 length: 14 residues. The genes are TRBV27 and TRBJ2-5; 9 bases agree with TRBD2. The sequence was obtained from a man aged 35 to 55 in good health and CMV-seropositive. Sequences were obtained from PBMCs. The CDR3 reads CASSSLAGSGTQYF. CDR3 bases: TGTGCCAGCAGTTCCCTAGCGGGGAGCGGGACCCAGTACTTC.